This T cell receptor beta chain was sequenced in a study of PD-1 blockade in classical Hodgkin lymphoma. Study-wide points: Repertoire difference causes, possibly disease activity or prior therapy, remain undefined.

This CDR3 region has 14 residues. Germline assignment: CDR1 LNHDA and CDR2 SQIVND (reference sequence). After removal of 5 bases from V and 2 bases from J, the junction contained 5 bases not matched to a gene. In the case of this clone: The antigen is not known.

The time point denotes: cycle 4 day 1 (C4D1), after five to seven weeks of nivolumab. Autologous stem cell transplantation was followed by relapse in every patient, and brentuximab vedotin exposure varied. Using immunoSEQ multiplex PCR, the repertoire was profiled, and TCRdb retains in-frame clones only, with some absent. The sample carries roughly 100,000 clones, approximately 89% recorded once. The rearrangement uses TRBV19 and TRBJ2-7; 8 positions match TRBD1. Here the sequenced sample was peripheral blood mononuclear cells (PBMCs), taken before the fourth cycle of nivolumab. The receptor comes from a human donor with classical Hodgkin lymphoma. In DNA, the CDR3 is TGTGCCAGTAGTGCACAGACAGGGGCCTACGAGCAGTACTTC. Amino acid sequence: CASSAQTGAYEQYF.